This T cell receptor (beta chain) originates from a study of chemoradiotherapy in HPV16-positive cancers. Study results and limitations: In HPV16-positive patients, HPV-responsive T-cell expansion tracked better recurrence-free survival.

Comments on this clone: What it binds is not known.

Measured with immunoSEQ multiplex PCR; TCRdb has only the in-frame clones, and not every one. The sample holds approximately 38,000 clones; about 80% are singletons and the top ten take 3.5% to 4.5%. The CDR3 has 14 residues. V was pared by 2 bases and J by 7 bases, with 11 bases between. Germline V gene data show CDR1 as MNHEY and CDR2 as SVGAGI. The gene calls are TRBV6-5 and TRBJ2-2; perhaps TRBD2 as D (5 bases). The receptor's source is a human donor with HPV-associated anogenital cancer. The starting material was blood, obtained from a patient who underwent chemoradiotherapy. The CDR3 DNA reads TGTGCCAGCAGTTACGGGAGTTTGGGCGGGGAGCTGTTTTTT. This translates into CASSYGSLGGELFF.